Below are 31 T cell receptor beta chains sequenced from a single sample in a study of shared clonotypes between healthy human individuals. Measured with immunoSEQ multiplex PCR; TCRdb has only the in-frame clones, and not every one. This table holds over a million clones, approximately 97% found once. Sequencing used naive CD4+ T cells sorted from blood. Subset given: CD45RA+ positively selected. These receptors were collected from a man aged 30 to 45 in good health.

This rearrangement joins TRBV19 to TRBJ2-1; 14 nucleotides agree with TRBD2. This CDR3 is built from 17 residues. Trimming removed 4 bases from V and 4 bases from J; junction bases left unmatched: 6. Germline CDR1 LNHDA, CDR2 SQIVND (reference sequence). CDR3 bases: TGTGCCAGTAGTACTGGGACTAGCGGGAGTAGTTACAATGAGCAGTTCTTC. It is translated as CASSTGTSGSSYNEQFF.

The chain is built from TRBV11-1 and TRBJ2-7; D perhaps matches TRBD1 (6 bases). Germline-derived CDR1 and CDR2 are SGHAT and FQDESV (reference sequence). There are 14 residues in the CDR3. V lost 1 base, J lost 4 bases, and 11 bases lay in between. CDR3: CASSLGQGTYEQYF. CDR3 DNA: TGTGCCAGCAGCTTAGGCCAGGGGACGTACGAGCAGTACTTC. The full variable domain, with the rest looked up from reference TRBV11-1 and TRBJ2-7, is EAEVAQSPRYKITEKSQAVAFWCDPISGHATLYWYRQILGQGPELLVQFQDESVVDDSQLPKDRFSAERLKGVDSTLKIQPAELGDSAMYLCASSLGQGTYEQYFGPGTRLTVT.

The V gene is TRBV9, the J gene TRBJ2-3, with 7 bases identical to TRBD1. Germline CDR1 reads SGDLS; CDR2 reads YYNGEE. With V trimmed by 0 bases and J by 7 bases, 8 bases remained unmatched. This CDR3 has 15 residues. The CDR3 coding sequence is TGTGCCAGCAGCGTAGAACAGGGGTTCCGTTATACGCAGTATTTT. It codes for CASSVEQGFRYTQYF.

The genes are TRBV2 and TRBJ2-7; TRBD1 might be the D (6 bases). V dropped 8 bases and J dropped 6 bases, with 17 bases sitting between them. This CDR3 has 13 amino acids. Germline V gene data show CDR1 as SNHLY and CDR2 as FYNNEI. The CDR3 coding sequence is TGTGCCAGCGCAGGGGATCATCGGGGCGAGCAGTACTTC. Protein product: CASAGDHRGEQYF.

V is TRBV5-4 and J is TRBJ2-7; 7 bases map to TRBD1. The CDR3 spans 14 residues. The ends lost 4 bases at V and 2 bases at J; junction bases unmatched: 6. Per germline, CDR1 SGHNT and CDR2 YYREEE (reference sequence). CDR3 DNA sequence: TGTGCCAGCAGCACCAGGGACAGACCCTACGAGCAGTACTTC. It encodes CASSTRDRPYEQYF.

A single count supports this clone. The chain joins TRBV18 to TRBJ2-7; 13 positions agree with TRBD2. The J segment lost 6 bases and the V segment lost 3 bases, leaving 5 bases of the junction unmatched. Germline assignment: CDR1 KGHSH and CDR2 LQKENI. CDR3 size: 15 residues. The chain's CDR3 is CASSPGLAGVGEQYF. The CDR3 coding sequence is TGTGCCAGCTCACCCGGACTAGCGGGAGTGGGCGAGCAGTACTTC.

The chain uses TRBV5-6 and TRBJ2-7; perhaps TRBD2 as D (6 bases). V lost 6 bases, J lost 1 base, and 11 bases lay in between. Germline V gene sequence: CDR1 SGHDT, CDR2 YYEEEE. The CDR3 runs 13 residues. CDR3 sequence: CASTNGGSYEQYF. DNA of the CDR3: TGTGCCAGCACCAATGGGGGGTCCTACGAGCAGTACTTC.

The CDR3 DNA reads TGTGCCAGCAGCAAACTGGCGGACAGGGGAGTCAATGAGCAGTTCTTC. The encoded protein is CASSKLADRGVNEQFF. The chain recombines TRBV21-1 with TRBJ2-1; TRBD1 is the table's D call, not checked against the DNA. TRBV21-1 is flagged as a pseudogene. The CDR3 sequence is 16 residues long.

J is TRBJ2-5 and V is TRBV5-1; D possibly matches TRBD1 or TRBD2 (6 bases each). Germline CDR1 SGHRS, CDR2 YFSETQ. The V end was cut by 1 base, the J end by 5 bases, with 12 bases between. The CDR3 consists of 14 residues. The CDR3 DNA reads TGCGCCAGCAGCTTGATACAAGGGGGGGAGACCCAGTACTTC. Protein: CASSLIQGGETQYF.

Remarks on this clone: Other DNA sequences in the same sample also yield this CDR3. The J gene is TRBJ2-3, the V gene TRBV5-1; 10 bases fit TRBD2. Trimming at V came to 2 bases and at J to 1 base, leaving 1 base not matched to a gene. This CDR3 region has 15 residues. CDR1 and CDR2 from the germline V gene are SGHRS and YFSETQ. The CDR3 sequence: CASSLGTSGTDTQYF. The CDR3 coding sequence is TGCGCCAGCAGCTTAGGGACTAGCGGCACAGATACGCAGTATTTT.

The chain has TRBV29-1 and TRBJ2-7; 14 bases fit TRBD2. CDR3 length equals 15 residues. In germline, CDR1 is SQVTM, CDR2 ANQGSEA. V lost 7 bases and J lost 4; bases outside the gene matches: 9. The chain's CDR3 is CSATHGTSGRYEQYF. CDR3 coding DNA: TGCAGCGCAACGCACGGGACTAGCGGGAGATACGAGCAGTACTTC.

The rearrangement links TRBV27 to TRBJ1-1; D is perhaps TRBD1 (6 bases). The V end lost 4 bases, the J end lost 3 bases, and 15 bases lay between the germline ends. The CDR3 sequence is 15 residues long. Germline values: CDR1 MNHEY, CDR2 SMNVEV (reference sequence). CDR3 residues: CASSSGRGQYTEAFF. In DNA form, the CDR3 reads TGTGCCAGCAGTTCCGGTCGGGGGCAGTACACTGAAGCTTTCTTT.

The chain uses TRBV7-9 and TRBJ2-1; 9 bases map to TRBD1. This CDR3 contains 15 residues. With 5 bases clipped from V and 0 bases from J, the junction kept 2 bases outside the gene matches. Germline-derived CDR1 and CDR2 are SEHNR and FQNEAQ (reference sequence). CDR3 in amino acids: CASSAGQGSYNEQFF. The CDR3 DNA follows: TGTGCCAGCAGCGCGGGACAGGGCTCCTACAATGAGCAGTTCTTC.

The V and J genes are TRBV16 and TRBJ1-1; possible D gene TRBD1, 6 bases. This CDR3 has 13 residues. Deletions cut 1 base from V and 5 bases from J, with 8 bases between. Germline loops: CDR1 KGHSY, CDR2 FQNENV. The CDR3, as DNA: TGTGCCAGCAGCCAATTAAGGGGGACTGAAGCTTTCTTT. This gives the protein CASSQLRGTEAFF.

V is TRBV6-5 and J is TRBJ2-7; the D gene is possibly TRBD1 (5 bases). Germline V lookup: CDR1 MNHEY, CDR2 SVGAGI. The length of the CDR3 is 14 residues. Trimming shortened V by 6 bases and J by 2 bases, and 14 bases separated the two germline ends. CDR3 sequence reads: CASREAGRTYEQYF. DNA for the CDR3: TGTGCCAGCAGAGAGGCAGGGCGCACCTACGAGCAGTACTTC.

CDR3: CASRFDRHNEQFF. The CDR3 DNA follows: TGCGCCAGCAGATTTGACAGACACAATGAGCAGTTCTTC. V and J are TRBV5-1 and TRBJ2-1, with D maybe TRBD1 (5 bases). The CDR3 covers 13 residues. Deletions cut 5 bases from V and 5 bases from J, with 11 bases between. Germline V CDR1 and CDR2: SGHRS, YFSETQ.

The chain is built from TRBV6-1 and TRBJ2-7, with 10 bases aligning to TRBD1. This CDR3 comprises 14 residues. Looked up from germline, CDR1 is MNHNS and CDR2 is SASEGT. V gave up 4 bases and J gave up 3 bases; unmatched junction bases: 3. CDR3 DNA sequence: TGTGCCAGCAGTGGGGGGACAGGGGTCTACGAGCAGTACTTC. Protein sequence: CASSGGTGVYEQYF.

The J gene is TRBJ1-3, the V gene TRBV5-1; 9 bases line up with TRBD1. CDR3 length: 17 residues. The junction had 6 bases not matched to a gene; V was cut back by 0 bases and J by 2 bases. Per the germline V gene, CDR1 is SGHRS and CDR2 is YFSETQ. The DNA for the CDR3 is TGCGCCAGCAGCTTGGATGACAGGGGGTCGGCTGGAAACACCATATATTTT. This translates into CASSLDDRGSAGNTIYF.

The chain carries TRBV5-4 and TRBJ2-1, with D possibly TRBD2 on 5 matching bases. The CDR3 is 15 residues long. Per the germline V gene, CDR1 is SGHNT and CDR2 is YYREEE (reference sequence). V lost 0 bases, J lost 9 bases, and 16 bases lay in between. CDR3 sequence (DNA): TGTGCCAGCAGCTTGGTGTATGAGGGTATGGTTGAGCAGTTCTTC. Its protein is CASSLVYEGMVEQFF. Supplemented by reference TRBV5-4 and TRBJ2-1, the full variable domain reads ETGVTQSPTHLIKTRGQQVTLRCSSQSGHNTVSWYQQALGQGPQFIFQYYREEENGRGNFPPRFSGLQFPNYSSELNVNALELDDSALYLCASSLVYEGMVEQFFGPGTRLTVL.

As to this clone: The sample carries other DNA sequences with the same CDR3. The chain carries TRBV9 and TRBJ1-2; 7 nucleotides line up with TRBD1. Germline V lookup: CDR1 SGDLS, CDR2 YYNGEE. V was pared by 4 bases and J by 3 bases, with 3 bases of the junction left unmatched. The CDR3 extends over 13 amino acids. DNA of the CDR3: TGTGCCAGCAGCCCAGGGACAGACTATGGCTACACCTTC. This gives the protein CASSPGTDYGYTF.

The V call is TRBV7-9, the J call TRBJ1-1; D unresolved. Germline lookup yields CDR1 SEHNR and CDR2 FQNEAQ (reference sequence). V lost 1 base and J 1 base, leaving 10 bases between the germline ends. CDR3 length equals 15 residues. CDR3 loop: CASSLVSLPNTEAFF. Here the CDR3 DNA reads TGTGCCAGCAGCTTAGTGTCCCTCCCGAACACTGAAGCTTTCTTT.

The V call is TRBV7-6, the J call TRBJ2-7; D not resolved. This CDR3 spans 15 amino acids. Germline V gene data show CDR1 as SGHVS and CDR2 as FNYEAQ. With 4 bases removed from V and 1 base from J, the gap between germline ends came to 14 bases. The CDR3 DNA is TGTGCCAGCAGCTCCACCGGTGGAGAGTCCTACGAGCAGTACTTC. Its protein is CASSSTGGESYEQYF.

The genes are TRBV15 and TRBJ1-1; TRBD1 matches at 7 bases. V gave up 5 bases and J gave up 4 bases; unmatched junction bases: 7. Germline CDR1 LNHNV, CDR2 YYDKDF (reference sequence). This CDR3 comprises 14 residues. CDR3 coding DNA: TGTGCCACCAGCCCCCCGACAGGGTTCACTGAAGCTTTCTTT. Residues: CATSPPTGFTEAFF.

The chain employs TRBV6-6 and TRBJ2-2; no clear D gene. V shed 2 bases and J shed 3 bases, with 1 base lying between them. The CDR3 runs to 12 residues. From germline, CDR1 is MNHNY and CDR2 SVGAGI (reference sequence). The CDR3, as DNA: TGTGCCAGCAGTTACCACACCGGGGAGCTGTTTTTT. This translates into CASSYHTGELFF.

This sequence joins TRBV30 and TRBJ1-4, with 7 nucleotides matching TRBD1. CDR1 and CDR2 (germline): GTSNPN, SVGIG (reference sequence). V was clipped by 3 bases and J by 4 bases; unmatched bases: 8. The CDR3 runs 15 residues. CDR3 in DNA: TGTGCCTGGAGGGGGCGGGGACAGAATAATGAAAAACTGTTTTTT. This sequence encodes CAWRGRGQNNEKLFF.

V and J are TRBV2 and TRBJ2-5; D remains ambiguous. Germline V CDR1 and CDR2: SNHLY, FYNNEI. This CDR3 has 13 amino acids. V shed 3 bases and J shed 3 bases, with 8 bases lying between them. CDR3 nucleotide sequence: TGTGCCAGCAGTGACTGGGGTAAAGAGACCCAGTACTTC. Residues: CASSDWGKETQYF.

This clone was counted a single time. The genes are TRBV28 and TRBJ1-3; 8 positions match TRBD1. Germline loops: CDR1 MDHEN, CDR2 SYDVKM. The V segment lost 3 bases and the J segment 4 bases; nucleotides outside the gene matches: 5. This CDR3 contains 15 residues. Here the CDR3 DNA reads TGTGCCAGCAGTTTGCCCCGGACAGGGGGAAACACCATATATTTT. Residues: CASSLPRTGGNTIYF.

The chain carries TRBV6-5 and TRBJ2-7; the D gene could be TRBD1 or TRBD2 (5 bases each). The germline CDR1 and CDR2 sequences are MNHEY and SVGAGI. Trimming removed 6 bases at V and 7 bases at J, with 16 bases between. There are 13 residues in the CDR3. The CDR3 loop is CASRPQGDGEQYF. The CDR3 region has the DNA TGTGCCAGCAGACCCCAGGGAGACGGAGAGCAGTACTTC.

The chain is built from TRBV18 and TRBJ2-7; 8 bases agree with TRBD1. This CDR3 comprises 15 residues. Germline V gives CDR1 KGHSH, CDR2 LQKENI. The trim removed 6 bases at V and 2 bases at J, leaving 9 bases unmatched. In DNA form, the CDR3 reads TGTGCCAGCTCCCTGGGACAGGCCCTCACCTACGAGCAGTACTTC. It specifies CASSLGQALTYEQYF. Filled out from reference TRBV18 and TRBJ2-7, the complete variable domain reads NAGVMQNPRHLVRRRGQEARLRCSPMKGHSHVYWYRQLPEEGLKFMVYLQKENIIDESGMPKERFSAEFPKEGPSILRIQQVVRGDSAAYFCASSLGQALTYEQYFGPGTRLTVT.

Comment on this clone: The sample holds other DNA sequences that translate to the same CDR3. V is TRBV6-5 and J is TRBJ1-1; a possible D gene is TRBD1 (5 bases). Germline V gene data show CDR1 as MNHEY and CDR2 as SVGAGI. This CDR3 contains 14 residues. V was clipped by 5 bases and J by 1 base, with 11 bases between them. CDR3 DNA: TGTGCCAGCAGTCTCCGCGGGGGGAACACTGAAGCTTTCTTT. Protein sequence: CASSLRGGNTEAFF.

V is TRBV9 and J is TRBJ2-7; 7 nucleotides line up with TRBD2. Germline CDR1 reads SGDLS; CDR2 reads YYNGEE. This CDR3 is built from 15 residues. After removal of 4 bases from V and 5 bases from J, the junction contained 12 bases not matched to a gene. CDR3 coding DNA: TGTGCCAGCAGCCTATCCGATAGCGGGTCTAACGAGCAGTACTTC. Translating gives CASSLSDSGSNEQYF.